Below, one T cell receptor beta chain is given with its context. The target antigen is unknown. V shed 0 bases and J 4 bases; nucleotides not matched to a gene: 6. Germline V gene data show CDR1 as GTSNPN and CDR2 as SVGIG (reference sequence). The length of the CDR3 is 15 residues. This sample stems from a study of cytomegalovirus exposure and HLA in healthy donors. Regarding the study as a whole: It was in a later analysis that TCR association rates were seen to vary by HLA locus, highest for DRB1 and lowest for HLA-C.

13 Jbeta primers and 60 Vbeta primers were used for the PCR. Only in-frame clones appear in the TCRdb table, and some are missing; sequencing was by immunoSEQ multiplex PCR. The table has approximately 200,000 clones, almost 85% seen once. The clonotype was recovered from a boy aged 5 to 17 in good health and CMV-seronegative. The sequencing sample was made of PBMCs. The chain is built from TRBV30 and TRBJ2-1; 7 nucleotides align to TRBD2. As DNA, the CDR3 is TGTGCCTGGAGTGTACGGGGGGTAGGGTACAATGAGCAGTTCTTC. Translated, it gives CAWSVRGVGYNEQFF. The variable domain in full, with the rest retrieved from reference TRBV30 and TRBJ2-1, is SQTIHQWPATLVQPVGSPLSLECTVEGTSNPNLYWYRQAAGRGLQLLFYSVGIGQISSEVPQNLSASRPQDRQFILSSKKLLLSDSGFYLCAWSVRGVGYNEQFFGPGTRLTVL.